This T cell receptor beta chain emerged from a study of shared clonotypes between healthy human individuals (dated by TCRdb to the early 2020s). Study-wide context: The cohort included a few men and a couple of women between 18 and 49 years of age. Per donor, leukapheresis produced somewhere between about 0.85 and 9.5 billion PBMCs. To estimate repertoire size and how much clonotypes are shared between individuals, the study performed deep sequencing of blood TCR repertoires from roughly five healthy adults. Per donor, three plates each were used for CD4 naive and CD4 memory, two for CD8 naive, and one for CD8 memory. To increase sequencing depth and limit assay-specific biases, different laboratories used diverse techniques to prepare libraries and sequence TCR repertoires.

Broad study findings and their caveats: Across a few donors, 5% to 6% of naive CD4, 3% to 3.5% of naive CD8, 2% to 2.5% of memory CD4, and about 0.4% of memory CD8 clonotypes were shared. Incomplete sequencing was indicated by rarefaction of sorted-subset datasets, despite the large sequencing depth. Naive subsets generally had larger estimated clonotype richness than memory subsets did. The small number of donors limited the genetic and exposure-history diversity represented. Sampling was restricted to blood, and TCR repertoires in tissue are likely to differ from TCR repertoires in blood. Higher generation probabilities were observed for clonotypes shared by all four sorted-subset donors than for non-shared clonotypes. Pairwise subsampling led to the expectation that sequencing depth would affect the degree of clonotype sharing among donors.

TCR CDR3 regions were amplified from genomic DNA by multiplex PCR using the deep immunoSEQ assay. For each cell subset, the extracted genomic DNA was distributed evenly across all wells of several immunoSEQ 96-well plates, and each plate served as one replicate. Each replicate PCR for sorted subsets received about 220 ng genomic DNA, equal to 30,000 or so T cell genomes. Purified libraries were quantified with a Qubit 3.0 fluorometer, sized on a Bioanalyzer 2100, and re-quantified with the KAPA Library Quantification kit. Each immunoSEQ 96-well plate was sequenced on its own single-read 150-cycle Illumina NextSeq 550 flow cell. Under the source paper's analysis protocol: Because only junctional sequences without quality scores were contained in the immunoSEQ output, filtering matching that applied to full-length reads could not be performed. To assign V/J genes and CDR3, sequences were annotated using PyIR, a Python wrapper for IgBLAST v1.9, with IMGT germline references. Reads were filtered out if the reads had weak V/J assignments (E-value above 1e-6), no CDR3, stop codons, out-of-frame junctions, or ambiguous translated residues. V3J clonotypes were defined as sequences sharing an identical inferred V gene, J gene, and CDR3 amino acid sequence. To compute the percentage overlap between repertoires, the number of shared unique clonotypes was divided by the size of the smaller repertoire. RTK rarefaction, the Chao1 estimator, and Recon v2.1 estimates of unobserved clonotypes were used to assess repertoire richness. OLGA was used to compute generation probabilities for all TCRbeta clonotypes that the gDNA method yielded from a handful of donors. Drawn from immuneACCESS, this table holds only the in-frame rearrangements with V and J called that TCRdb kept. Clones are partly lost; checked studies trace under half to an unresolved V gene and leave the rest unexplained. The V and J calls and clone size are taken from that table; D and trimming were inferred from the DNA. This sample comprises over 2 million clones, 85% to 95% of them detected only once. The ten largest clones add up to approximately 0.4% of the sample.

Reading the germline V gene gives CDR1 SGHTA and CDR2 FQGNSA. The V end loses 6 bases and the J end loses 1 base, and a stretch of 6 bases separates them. The CDR3 has 13 amino acids, counting the end cysteine and phenylalanine. Only the CDR3 region is kept as DNA, spanning 39 bases read in frame from base 1. Donors were healthy HIV-negative adults with no recently reported acute infections or vaccinations. Only Caucasian adults living in Nashville, Tennessee, USA were represented among the donors. CD4+ T cells were enriched through magnetic negative selection, after which naive cells were positively selected on CD45RA and the remaining negative fraction served as the memory subset. Blood was obtained by leukapheresis, after which PBMCs were separated by Ficoll-Histopaque density gradient centrifugation and cryopreserved in liquid nitrogen vapor phase. Analytical flow cytometry was used to check the purity and quantity of every magnetically sorted T cell population. Genomic DNA was isolated from each sorted fraction and quantified by UV absorbance on a Nanodrop 2000c.

On this clone: Its antigen has not been determined. Base qualities are not provided; no much larger clone lies one nucleotide away.

The sequencing input was naive CD4+ T cells from PBMCs. The label giving this sample's cell subset or site can be read as: CD45RA+ positively selected. The source of this sequence is a man between 18 and 29 years old in good health. Some clones in this sample may be carry-over from other donors' samples. The rearranged chain carries TRBV7-2 and TRBJ2-2; no D gene call is confident. Read as DNA, the sequence is TGTGCCAGCAGAAGGGAGAACACCGGGGAGCTGTTTTTT. Its translation reads: CASRRENTGELFF.